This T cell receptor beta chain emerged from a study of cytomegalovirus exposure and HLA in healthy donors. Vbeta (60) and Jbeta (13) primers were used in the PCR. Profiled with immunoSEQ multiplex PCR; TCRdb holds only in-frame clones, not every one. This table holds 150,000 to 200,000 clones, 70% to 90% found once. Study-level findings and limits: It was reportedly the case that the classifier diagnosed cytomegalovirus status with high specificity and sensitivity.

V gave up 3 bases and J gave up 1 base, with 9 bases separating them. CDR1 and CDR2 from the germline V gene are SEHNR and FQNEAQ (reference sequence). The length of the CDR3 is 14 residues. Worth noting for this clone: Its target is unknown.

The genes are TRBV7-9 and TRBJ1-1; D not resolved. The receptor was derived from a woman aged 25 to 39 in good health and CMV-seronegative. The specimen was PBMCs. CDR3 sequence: CASSLPTGNTEAFF. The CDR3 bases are TGTGCCAGCAGCTTGCCCACGGGGAACACTGAAGCTTTCTTT.